The 11 T cell receptor beta chains below were found in one sample sequenced in a study of shared clonotypes between healthy human individuals. Profiled with immunoSEQ multiplex PCR; TCRdb holds only in-frame clones, not every one. This sample has roughly 2,300,000 clones; around 93% occur once, and the top ten carry roughly 0.34%. Sequenced material: naive CD4+ T cells from PBMCs. The subset was: CD45RA+ positively selected. These receptors came from a man in his late teens or twenties in good health. Some clones in this sample may be carry-over from other donors' samples.

J is TRBJ2-1 and V is TRBV7-2, with 11 bases that match TRBD2. Losses at the gene ends were 6 bases for V and 4 bases for J; bases not matched to a gene: 8. In germline, CDR1 is SGHTA, CDR2 FQGNSA. The CDR3 runs to 16 residues. The chain's CDR3 is CASRLLAGDLYNEQFF. In DNA form, the CDR3 reads TGTGCCAGCAGATTACTAGCGGGAGATCTTTACAATGAGCAGTTCTTC.

This rearrangement joins TRBV2 to TRBJ2-1; 9 bases map to TRBD2. The V segment lost 3 bases and the J segment 16 bases; nucleotides outside the gene matches: 10. The germline V gene encodes CDR1 SNHLY and CDR2 FYNNEI. The CDR3 contains 13 residues. CDR3: CASSDEASGTKFF. The CDR3 region has the DNA TGTGCCAGCAGTGATGAGGCTAGCGGGACCAAATTCTTC.

CDR3 region: CASSEGPAGGTYEQYF. The CDR3 DNA reads as TGTGCCAGCAGTGAAGGCCCAGCGGGGGGAACCTACGAGCAGTACTTC. The chain employs TRBV6-1 and TRBJ2-7; 9 positions agree with TRBD2. CDR3 length: 16 residues. With 1 base clipped from V and 2 bases from J, the junction kept 6 bases outside the gene matches. Germline values: CDR1 MNHNS, CDR2 SASEGT.

In DNA form, the CDR3 reads TGTGCCAGCAGCTTAATACCTAATACAGATACGCAGTATTTT. This sequence encodes CASSLIPNTDTQYF. The V and J genes are TRBV7-3 and TRBJ2-3; D is ambiguous. Germline CDR1 reads SGHTA; CDR2 reads FQGTGA. The CDR3 is 14 residues long. Trimming took off 1 base at V and 3 bases at J, with 8 bases between the two ends.

For this clone: The sample contains more than one DNA sequence encoding this CDR3. V and J are TRBV29-1 and TRBJ1-2, with D unclear. The CDR3 is made up of 11 amino acids. The V gene's germline CDR1 is SQVTM and CDR2 ANQGSEA. CDR3 sequence: CSARQEGGYTF. The CDR3 DNA reads as TGCAGTGCTAGACAAGAGGGTGGCTACACCTTC.

As concerns this clone: Other DNA sequences in this specimen translate into the identical CDR3. V and J are TRBV11-3 and TRBJ2-1; D not resolved. This CDR3 is 12 amino acids long. Per germline, CDR1 SGHNT and CDR2 YENEEA. Trimming shortened V by 1 base and J by 7 bases, and 5 bases separated the two germline ends. For the CDR3, the DNA is TGTGCCAGCAGCTTAGTCCCTAATGAGCAGTTCTTC. Protein sequence: CASSLVPNEQFF.

This sequence joins TRBV7-3 and TRBJ2-3, with 9 bases aligning to TRBD2. V shed 9 bases, J shed 6 bases, and the junction held 13 bases outside the gene matches. The CDR3 consists of 15 residues. CDR1 and CDR2 (germline): SGHTA, FQGTGA. The CDR3 sequence is CASSLGTSLSDTQYF. The CDR3 region has the DNA TGTGCCAGTAGTCTCGGGACTAGCTTGTCTGATACGCAGTATTTT.

The gene calls are TRBV7-9 and TRBJ2-2; 10 positions match TRBD2. The V and J ends lost 1 base and 5 bases, in that order; junction bases with no gene match: 10. Germline-derived CDR1 and CDR2 are SEHNR and FQNEAQ (reference sequence). The CDR3 contains 18 residues. The CDR3 DNA follows: TGTGCCAGCAGCTTAGTTTGGCTAGCGGGAGTTGATACCGGGGAGCTGTTTTTT. This codes for CASSLVWLAGVDTGELFF.

The chain employs TRBV7-9 and TRBJ2-7; possibly TRBD1 for D (7 bases). CDR3 length: 16 amino acids. With 5 bases removed from V and 5 bases from J, the gap between germline ends came to 22 bases. CDR1 SEHNR and CDR2 FQNEAQ come from the germline V gene (reference sequence). The CDR3 bases are TGTGCCAGCAGCCGAAACCGGGACTCGAGGGGGCACGAGCAGTACTTC. Translation gives CASSRNRDSRGHEQYF. Full variable domain (missing parts from reference TRBV7-9 and TRBJ2-7): DTGVSQNPRHKITKRGQNVTFRCDPISEHNRLYWYRQTLGQGPEFLTYFQNEAQLEKSRLLSDRFSAERPKGSFSTLEIQRTEQGDSAMYLCASSRNRDSRGHEQYFGPGTRLTVT.

The chain carries TRBV5-6 and TRBJ2-7; D gene ambiguous. The germline V gene has CDR1 SGHDT and CDR2 YYEEEE. The CDR3 loop spans 14 amino acids. Trimming removed 2 bases from V and 0 bases from J, with 9 bases in between. The CDR3 DNA sequence: TGTGCCAGCAGCTTTTTAAGGTTCTCCTACGAGCAGTACTTC. Translation: CASSFLRFSYEQYF.

The chain joins TRBV14 to TRBJ2-3; perhaps TRBD2 as D (5 bases). CDR1 and CDR2 (germline): SGHDN, FVKESK. V dropped 8 bases and J dropped 3 bases, with 27 bases sitting between them. The CDR3 is made up of 18 amino acids. CDR3 bases: TGTGCCAGCGGACCTCACCATTTCTGGCGGGCGCGGACAGATACGCAGTATTTT. Its protein is CASGPHHFWRARTDTQYF.